The clone carrying this TCR beta chain was seen once. Clones were sequenced by immunoSEQ multiplex PCR, and TCRdb holds only the in-frame ones, with some missing. The sample includes roughly 37,000 clones, around 91% of them seen just once. In germline, CDR1 is SGDLS, CDR2 YYNGEE. V lost 3 bases and J 6 bases, leaving 12 bases between the germline ends. This CDR3 is 13 amino acids long. The data were taken from a study of T cell changes during pregnancy in multiple sclerosis. The rearrangement links TRBV9 to TRBJ2-5; perhaps TRBD1 as D (6 bases). Source: CD4+ T cells from peripheral blood mononuclear cells, taken in the second trimester of pregnancy. The sequence was obtained from a female donor in good health, enrolled as a control in a pregnancy study. The CDR3 protein is CASSEYRVKTQYF. The CDR3 DNA reads TGTGCCAGCAGCGAATACAGGGTAAAGACCCAGTACTTC.